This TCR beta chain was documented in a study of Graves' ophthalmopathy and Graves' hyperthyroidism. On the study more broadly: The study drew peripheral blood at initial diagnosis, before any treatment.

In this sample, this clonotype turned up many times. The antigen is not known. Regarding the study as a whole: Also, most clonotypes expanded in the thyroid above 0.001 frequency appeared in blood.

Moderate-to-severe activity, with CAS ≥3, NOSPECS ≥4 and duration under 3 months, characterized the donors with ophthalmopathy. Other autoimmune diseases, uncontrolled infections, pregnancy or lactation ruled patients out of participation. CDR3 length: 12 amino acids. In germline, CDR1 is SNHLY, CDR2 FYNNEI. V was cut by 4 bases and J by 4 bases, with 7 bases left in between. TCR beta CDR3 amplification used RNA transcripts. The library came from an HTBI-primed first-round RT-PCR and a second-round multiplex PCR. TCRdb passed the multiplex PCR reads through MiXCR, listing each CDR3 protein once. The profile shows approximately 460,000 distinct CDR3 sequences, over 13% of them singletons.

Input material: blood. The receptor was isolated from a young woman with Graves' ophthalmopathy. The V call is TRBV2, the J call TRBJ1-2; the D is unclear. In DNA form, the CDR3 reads TGTGCCAGCAGTGCGACCTTCTATGGCTACACCTTC. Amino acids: CASSATFYGYTF.